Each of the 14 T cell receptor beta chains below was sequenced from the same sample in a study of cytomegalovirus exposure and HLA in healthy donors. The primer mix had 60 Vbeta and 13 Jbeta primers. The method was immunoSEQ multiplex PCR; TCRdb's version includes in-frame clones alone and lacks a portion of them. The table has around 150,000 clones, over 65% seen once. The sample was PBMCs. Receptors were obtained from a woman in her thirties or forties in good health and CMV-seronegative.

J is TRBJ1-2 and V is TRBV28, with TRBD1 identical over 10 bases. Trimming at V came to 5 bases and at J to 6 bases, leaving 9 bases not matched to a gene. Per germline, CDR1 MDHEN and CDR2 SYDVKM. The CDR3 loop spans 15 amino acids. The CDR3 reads CASSSFGTGEDGYTF. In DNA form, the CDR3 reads TGTGCCAGCAGTAGCTTCGGGACAGGGGAGGATGGCTACACCTTC.

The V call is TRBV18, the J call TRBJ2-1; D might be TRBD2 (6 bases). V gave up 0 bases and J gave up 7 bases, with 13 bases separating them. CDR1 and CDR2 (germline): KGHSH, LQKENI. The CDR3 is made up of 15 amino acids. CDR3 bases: TGTGCCAGCTCACCACCTGGGGGGTTAGTTAATGAGCAGTTCTTC. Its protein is CASSPPGGLVNEQFF.

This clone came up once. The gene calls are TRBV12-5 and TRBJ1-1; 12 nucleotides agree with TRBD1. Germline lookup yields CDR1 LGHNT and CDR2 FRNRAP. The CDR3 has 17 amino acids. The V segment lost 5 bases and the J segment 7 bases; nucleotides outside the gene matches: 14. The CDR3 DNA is TGTGCTAGTGGTCGGACCTTCCAGGGACAGGGGGCTGATGAAGCTTTCTTT. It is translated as CASGRTFQGQGADEAFF.

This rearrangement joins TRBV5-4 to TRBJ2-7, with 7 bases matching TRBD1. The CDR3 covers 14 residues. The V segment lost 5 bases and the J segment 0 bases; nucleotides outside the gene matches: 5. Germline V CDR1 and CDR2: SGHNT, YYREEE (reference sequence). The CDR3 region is CASRDRQGSYEQYF. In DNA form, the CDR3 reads TGTGCCAGCAGGGATCGACAGGGCTCCTACGAGCAGTACTTC.

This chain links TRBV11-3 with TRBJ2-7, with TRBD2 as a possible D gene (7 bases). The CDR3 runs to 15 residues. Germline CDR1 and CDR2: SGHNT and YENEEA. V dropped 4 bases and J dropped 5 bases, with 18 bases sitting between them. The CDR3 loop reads CASSSHLAGANEQYF. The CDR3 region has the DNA TGTGCCAGCAGCTCCCATTTGGCGGGGGCTAACGAGCAGTACTTC.

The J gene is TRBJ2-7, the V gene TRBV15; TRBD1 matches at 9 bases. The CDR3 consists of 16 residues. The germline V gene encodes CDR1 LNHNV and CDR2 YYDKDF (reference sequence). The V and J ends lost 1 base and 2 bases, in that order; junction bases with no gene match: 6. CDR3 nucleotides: TGTGCCACCAGCAGAGTTCAGGGACAGGGTGCCTACGAGCAGTACTTC. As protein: CATSRVQGQGAYEQYF.

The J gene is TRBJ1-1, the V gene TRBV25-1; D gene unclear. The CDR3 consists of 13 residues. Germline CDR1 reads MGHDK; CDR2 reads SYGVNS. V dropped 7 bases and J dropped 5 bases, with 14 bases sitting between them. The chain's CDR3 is CASTADRGTEAFF. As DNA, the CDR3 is TGTGCCAGCACCGCTGATCGGGGAACTGAAGCTTTCTTT.

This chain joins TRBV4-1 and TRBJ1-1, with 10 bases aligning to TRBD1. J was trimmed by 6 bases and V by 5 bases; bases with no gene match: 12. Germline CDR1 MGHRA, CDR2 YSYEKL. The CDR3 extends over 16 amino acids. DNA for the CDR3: TGCGCCAGCAGCTTCCGACCGGGACAGGGGATCGCTGAAGCTTTCTTT. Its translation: CASSFRPGQGIAEAFF.

The CDR3 nucleotides are TGTGCCAGCAGCTTAGGGACAGGGGGTGGCTACACCTTC. Its protein product is CASSLGTGGGYTF. The gene calls are TRBV7-3 and TRBJ1-2; 11 nucleotides align to TRBD1. The CDR3 has 13 residues. Looked up from germline, CDR1 is SGHTA and CDR2 is FQGTGA. Trimming removed 2 bases from V and 7 bases from J; junction bases left unmatched: 0.

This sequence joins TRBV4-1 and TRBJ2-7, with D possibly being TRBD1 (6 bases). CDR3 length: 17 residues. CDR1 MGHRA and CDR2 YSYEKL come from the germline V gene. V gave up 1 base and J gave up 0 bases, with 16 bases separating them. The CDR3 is CASSQGRPSDSSYEQYF. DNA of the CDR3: TGCGCCAGCAGCCAAGGCCGGCCTTCGGACAGCTCCTACGAGCAGTACTTC.

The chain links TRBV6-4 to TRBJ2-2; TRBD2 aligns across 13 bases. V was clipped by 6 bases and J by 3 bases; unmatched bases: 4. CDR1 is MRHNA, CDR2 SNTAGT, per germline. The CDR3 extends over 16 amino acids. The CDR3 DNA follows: TGTGCCAGCAGCCCCGGGACTAGCGGGGACACCGGGGAGCTGTTTTTT. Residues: CASSPGTSGDTGELFF.

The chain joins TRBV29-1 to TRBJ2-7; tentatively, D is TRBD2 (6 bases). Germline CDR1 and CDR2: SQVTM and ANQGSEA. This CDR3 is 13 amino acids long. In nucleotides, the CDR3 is TGCAGTATAGGTATGGGCGGGACCTACGAGCAGTACTTC. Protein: CSIGMGGTYEQYF.

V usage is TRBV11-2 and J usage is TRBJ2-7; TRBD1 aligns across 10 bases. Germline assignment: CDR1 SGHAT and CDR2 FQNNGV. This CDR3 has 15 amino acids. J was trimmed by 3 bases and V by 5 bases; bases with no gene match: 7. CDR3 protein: CASSRPGTGVYEQYF. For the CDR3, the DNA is TGTGCCAGCAGCCGACCGGGGACAGGGGTCTACGAGCAGTACTTC.

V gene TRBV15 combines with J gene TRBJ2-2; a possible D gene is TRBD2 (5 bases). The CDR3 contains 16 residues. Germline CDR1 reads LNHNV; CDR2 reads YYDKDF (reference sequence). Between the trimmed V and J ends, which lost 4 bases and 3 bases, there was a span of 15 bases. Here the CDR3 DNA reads TGTGCCACCAGCAAAGGACTGGGAGAGGACACCGGGGAGCTGTTTTTT. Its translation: CATSKGLGEDTGELFF.